One sample yielded the 9 T cell receptor beta chains listed below, sequenced in a study of T cells in Graves' hyperthyroidism and ophthalmopathy. TCR beta CDR3 region amplification was performed from RNA transcripts. The HTBI set primed first-round TCR CDR3 RT-PCR. TCRdb reprocessed the multiplex PCR reads with MiXCR, giving one entry per CDR3 protein. The table records around 300,000 distinct CDR3 sequences, 11% to 15% of them present only once. Sequencing was carried out using blood. Receptors originate from a woman in her thirties with Graves' hyperthyroidism.

This clonotype appeared many times. This chain uses TRBV27 with TRBJ2-2; D not certain. CDR1 and CDR2 from the germline V gene are MNHEY and SMNVEV (reference sequence). The CDR3 totals 12 residues. V lost 10 bases and J 4 bases, leaving 10 bases between the germline ends. The CDR3 region has the DNA TGTGCCATCCGAGTCCTCACCGGGGAGCTGTTTTTT. Translating it yields CAIRVLTGELFF.

This clonotype was detected ten times or more. The rearrangement joins TRBV18 to TRBJ2-7; 7 bases fit TRBD1. CDR1 KGHSH and CDR2 LQKENI come from the germline V gene. The CDR3 length is 16 residues. V dropped 3 bases and J dropped 3; count of bases not matched to a gene: 11. The CDR3 DNA follows: TGTGCCAGCTCACCGACGCCGGGACAGAATTTCTACGAGCAGTACTTC. Translating it yields CASSPTPGQNFYEQYF.

The J gene is TRBJ2-3, the V gene TRBV19; the D is unclear. V gave up 6 bases and J gave up 7 bases, with 23 bases separating them. CDR1 and CDR2 (germline): LNHDA, SQIVND (reference sequence). The CDR3 length is 16 residues. The CDR3 loop reads CASRKSDSLNFHTQYF. DNA for the CDR3: TGTGCCAGTAGGAAATCCGACTCCCTGAACTTCCATACGCAGTATTTT.

The DNA of the CDR3 is TGTGCCAGCAGCGGTGGGACAGGCTATAATTCACCCCTCCACTTT. Its translation: CASSGGTGYNSPLHF. V and J are TRBV7-2 and TRBJ1-6, with 8 nucleotides matching TRBD1. The CDR3 consists of 15 residues. With V trimmed by 5 bases and J by 3 bases, 3 bases remained unmatched. Germline CDR1 SGHTA, CDR2 FQGNSA.

At least ten counts were recorded for this clonotype. The CDR3 is CAWRQGSNQPQHF. The DNA for the CDR3 is TGTGCCTGGAGGCAGGGAAGCAATCAGCCCCAGCATTTT. The V call is TRBV30, the J call TRBJ1-5, with D perhaps matching TRBD1 (5 bases). Per germline, CDR1 GTSNPN and CDR2 SVGIG (reference sequence). The CDR3 runs 13 residues. The germline V and J ends were trimmed by 3 bases and 1 base, with 7 bases remaining between them.

Many counts were recorded for this clonotype. The chain has TRBV12-3 or TRBV12-4 and TRBJ1-2; D possibly corresponds to TRBD1 (6 bases). V lost 3 bases, J lost 4 bases, and 15 bases lay in between. The CDR3 has 15 amino acids. CDR3: CASSFGGSPVYGYTF. The DNA for the CDR3 is TGTGCCAGCAGTTTCGGGGGCTCCCCCGTCTATGGCTACACCTTC.

The chain carries TRBV18 and TRBJ1-1; 7 nucleotides line up with TRBD1. With 1 base clipped from V and 11 bases from J, the junction kept 13 bases outside the gene matches. The germline V gene encodes CDR1 KGHSH and CDR2 LQKENI. The CDR3 is made up of 15 amino acids. CDR3 nucleotide sequence: TGTGCCAGCTCACCACTCACCGACAGGGTGGGAACGGCTTTCTTT. Translating gives CASSPLTDRVGTAFF. The whole variable domain, filled in from reference TRBV18 and TRBJ1-1, reads NAGVMQNPRHLVRRRGQEARLRCSPMKGHSHVYWYRQLPEEGLKFMVYLQKENIIDESGMPKERFSAEFPKEGPSILRIQQVVRGDSAAYFCASSPLTDRVGTAFFGQGTRLTVV.

The chain employs TRBV29-1 and TRBJ2-2, with TRBD2 matching over 9 bases. Germline values: CDR1 SQVTM, CDR2 ANQGSEA. After removal of 3 bases from V and 6 bases from J, the junction contained 5 bases not matched to a gene. The CDR3 consists of 14 residues. CDR3 in DNA: TGCAGCGTTGATAGAAGCGGGAGGCCCGGGGAGCTGTTTTTT. Translated, it gives CSVDRSGRPGELFF.

This clonotype was observed a few times. The V call is TRBV14, the J call TRBJ2-7, with D possibly TRBD1 on 6 matching bases. Germline CDR1 is SGHDN and CDR2 is FVKESK. This CDR3 comprises 16 residues. Trimming took 1 base from V and 3 from J, leaving 16 bases between them. The CDR3 DNA reads TGTGCCAGCAGCCAAGGAACAGGGTCAGGATTCTACGAGCAGTACTTC. Amino acid sequence: CASSQGTGSGFYEQYF. The full variable domain, its missing parts supplied by reference TRBV14 and TRBJ2-7, is EAGVTQFPSHSVIEKGQTVTLRCDPISGHDNLYWYRRVMGKEIKFLLHFVKESKQDESGMPNNRFLAERTGGTYSTLKVQPAELEDSGVYFCASSQGTGSGFYEQYFGPGTRLTVT.